This T cell receptor (beta chain) was identified in a study of Graves' ophthalmopathy and Graves' hyperthyroidism. This clonotype was recorded once. For repertoire sequencing, the TCR beta CDR3 regions were amplified from RNA transcripts. Second-round multiplex PCR came after first-round RT-PCR with HTBI primers. TCRdb called the multiplex PCR reads again in MiXCR, with one record for every CDR3 protein. The sample lists almost 750,000 distinct CDR3 sequences, approximately 40% seen once, with 44% in the top ten. This CDR3 spans 14 amino acids. Germline lookup yields CDR1 LNHNV and CDR2 YYDKDF (reference sequence). Trimming cost V 6 bases and J 6 bases, with 18 bases left between them.

This clonotype originated in an adult man with Graves' ophthalmopathy. The V gene is TRBV15, the J gene TRBJ2-7; possibly TRBD1 for D (6 bases). The sample was peripheral blood. The CDR3 DNA sequence: TGTGCCACCAGTCTTGGACAGTCGGATGGCGAGCAGTACTTC. This sequence encodes CATSLGQSDGEQYF.